The clone carrying this T cell receptor beta chain occurred a few times. In the library, each TCR cDNA molecule bore its own unique molecular identifier. TCRdb reprocessed the 5' RACE reads with MiXCR, giving one entry per CDR3 protein. This table holds fewer than 50,000 distinct CDR3 sequences, over 9.5% found once. The sample comes from a study of spatial heterogeneity in lung cancer. The overall study: Donors were fewer than 90 untreated early-stage non-small cell lung cancer patients. Where present, follow-up PBMC were sequenced a median of about 25 months after resection.

Germline-derived CDR1 and CDR2 are SGHTA and FQGNSA. Trimming took 5 bases from V and 3 from J; bases not matched to a gene: 7. CDR3 length: 15 residues. Time point: blood at routine non-recurrence follow-up after resection. The sample in question was PBMCs, obtained at follow-up. The chain joins TRBV7-2 to TRBJ1-1; the match to TRBD1 covers 9 bases. The source is a female donor with early-stage non-small cell lung cancer. The CDR3 nucleotides read TGTGCCAGCAGCCAACAACAGGGGGCGTACACTGAAGCTTTCTTT. Translating it yields CASSQQQGAYTEAFF.